This is a list of T cell receptor beta chains from one sample in a study of control samples from healthy donors and cancer patients. Assay: immunoSEQ multiplex PCR; the TCRdb copy retains only in-frame clones and omits some. The sample lists 170,000 or so clones, roughly 94% occurring once. Sequenced: blood. These receptors all come from a woman aged 18-35 years in good health. The CDR3 runs from the conserved cysteine through the conserved F or W. Each record gives: D gene, V gene, clone size, J gene, CDR3 protein, CDR3 DNA. The D gene is left open where the match is weak. Not all rows give a size; the values are once, few, many and, for expanded clones, a class.

d_gene: -; v_gene: TRBV6-5; abundance: -; j_gene: TRBJ1-1; CDR3aa: CASSLSGNTEAFF; CDR3nt: TGTGCCAGCAGCCTCTCGGGGAACACTGAAGCTTTCTTT
d_gene: -; v_gene: TRBV4-3; abundance: -; j_gene: TRBJ2-2; CDR3aa: CASSQGRNRAGGELFF; CDR3nt: TGCGCCAGCAGCCAAGGACGGAACAGGGCGGGTGGGGAGCTGTTTTTT
d_gene: TRBD1; v_gene: TRBV10-2; abundance: -; j_gene: TRBJ1-4; CDR3aa: CASSDPDRDNEKLFF; CDR3nt: TGCGCCAGCAGTGACCCGGACAGGGATAATGAAAAACTGTTTTTT
d_gene: TRBD2; v_gene: TRBV24-1; abundance: -; j_gene: TRBJ2-2; CDR3aa: CASSGTSVFGELFF; CDR3nt: TGTGCCAGCAGCGGGACTAGCGTCTTCGGGGAGCTGTTTTTT
d_gene: TRBD2; v_gene: TRBV4-3; abundance: -; j_gene: TRBJ2-3; CDR3aa: CASSQDPSGSRDTQYF; CDR3nt: TGCGCCAGCAGCCAAGATCCGAGCGGGAGTAGGGATACGCAGTATTTT
d_gene: -; v_gene: TRBV14; abundance: -; j_gene: TRBJ1-6; CDR3aa: CASSPVGKTPLHF; CDR3nt: TGTGCCAGCAGCCCGGTGGGGAAGACACCCCTCCACTTT
d_gene: -; v_gene: TRBV5-1; abundance: -; j_gene: TRBJ1-3; CDR3aa: CASSPTRGSDTIYF; CDR3nt: TGCGCCAGCAGCCCCACCAGGGGCTCAGACACCATATATTTT
d_gene: TRBD1; v_gene: TRBV11-2; abundance: -; j_gene: TRBJ1-4; CDR3aa: CASSWDRAGEKLFF; CDR3nt: TGTGCCAGCAGCTGGGACAGGGCGGGTGAAAAACTGTTTTTT
d_gene: TRBD1; v_gene: TRBV6-5; abundance: -; j_gene: TRBJ1-2; CDR3aa: CASGEGARGYTF; CDR3nt: TGTGCCAGCGGCGAGGGGGCGCGAGGCTACACCTTC
d_gene: TRBD1; v_gene: TRBV28; abundance: -; j_gene: TRBJ2-3; CDR3aa: CASSLPGQGADTQYF; CDR3nt: TGTGCCAGCAGTTTACCGGGACAGGGGGCGGATACGCAGTATTTT
d_gene: -; v_gene: TRBV27; abundance: few; j_gene: TRBJ1-6; CDR3aa: CASSRTPGVSPLHF; CDR3nt: TGTGCCAGCAGTCGGACCCCTGGGGTTTCACCCCTCCACTTT
d_gene: -; v_gene: TRBV9; abundance: -; j_gene: TRBJ1-3; CDR3aa: CASSVQGSGNTIYF; CDR3nt: TGTGCCAGCAGCGTACAGGGCTCTGGAAACACCATATATTTT
d_gene: -; v_gene: TRBV19; abundance: -; j_gene: TRBJ2-3; CDR3aa: CASSLTFQPRTVSTIISTDTQYF; CDR3nt: TGTGCCAGTAGCCTCACATTCCAGCCTCGAACAGTATCTACGATTATCAGCACAGATACGCAGTATTTT